The 31 T cell receptor beta chains given below trace back to one sample, sequenced in a study of shared clonotypes between healthy human individuals. Generated by immunoSEQ multiplex PCR, the TCRdb table keeps only in-frame clones and is missing some. The data show under 700,000 clones, with approximately 95% seen just once and 0.095% to 0.14% held by the top ten. Naive-designated CD8 cells lacked CD45RO, were positively enriched for CCR7, and omitted terminally differentiated effector memory CD45RA+ cells. Sequencing used naive CD8+ T cells sorted from blood. Source of these receptors: a woman in her twenties or thirties in good health.

In its sample, this clone was seen a few times. The chain has TRBV14 and TRBJ1-4, with no clear D. The CDR3 has 13 residues. Germline CDR1 reads SGHDN; CDR2 reads FVKESK. The V and J ends lost 1 base and 10 bases respectively, with 10 bases between them. CDR3 nucleotide sequence: TGTGCCAGCAGCCAAGTTTACCTTGGAAAACTGTTTTTT. Translation: CASSQVYLGKLFF. Filled out from reference TRBV14 and TRBJ1-4, the complete variable domain reads EAGVTQFPSHSVIEKGQTVTLRCDPISGHDNLYWYRRVMGKEIKFLLHFVKESKQDESGMPNNRFLAERTGGTYSTLKVQPAELEDSGVYFCASSQVYLGKLFFGSGTQLSVL.

The V and J genes are TRBV15 and TRBJ1-4; D is undetermined. This CDR3 is built from 16 residues. CDR1 is LNHNV and CDR2 is YYDKDF in the germline V gene (reference sequence). Trimming stripped 0 bases from V and 4 bases from J, with 12 bases between. CDR3 DNA: TGTGCCACCAGCAGAGATGGAATAGGCCGTAATGAAAAACTGTTTTTT. As protein: CATSRDGIGRNEKLFF.

Concerning this clone: A junction end diverges from the germline sequence, so it may reflect a read error. The chain uses TRBV4-1 and TRBJ1-1; 7 nucleotides line up with TRBD1. This CDR3 region has 15 residues. From germline, CDR1 is MGHRA and CDR2 YSYEKL. The CDR3 bases are TGCGCCAGCAGCCAGAGTCAGGGGGTGAACGCTGAAGCTTTCTTT. It is translated as CASSQSQGVNAEAFF.

The genes are TRBV4-1 and TRBJ2-3; tentative D call: TRBD1 (6 bases). Per germline, CDR1 MGHRA and CDR2 YSYEKL. The CDR3 is 15 residues long. V gave up 2 bases and J gave up 2 bases, with 11 bases separating them. Written as DNA, the CDR3 is TGCGCCAGCAGCCAATGGGACACCGCCACAGATACGCAGTATTTT. It translates to CASSQWDTATDTQYF.

The chain joins TRBV6-1 to TRBJ1-5, with TRBD1 matching 8 bases. The trim removed 6 bases at V and 6 bases at J, leaving 4 bases unmatched. The CDR3 has 13 residues. Germline V gene lookup returns CDR1 MNHNS and CDR2 SASEGT. The CDR3: CASRRTGSQPQHF. CDR3 nucleotides: TGTGCCAGCAGGCGGACAGGGAGTCAGCCCCAGCATTTT.

The DNA for the CDR3 is TGTGCCAGCAGTTGGAGTAGTGGGGACTCGAGGAATGAGCAGTTCTTC. Protein sequence: CASSWSSGDSRNEQFF. This chain uses TRBV27 with TRBJ2-1; maybe TRBD2 (6 bases). V was cut by 4 bases and J by 7 bases, with 20 bases left in between. The V gene's germline CDR1 is MNHEY and CDR2 SMNVEV (reference sequence). The CDR3 spans 16 residues.

This clone showed up just once. This rearrangement joins TRBV5-1 to TRBJ2-1; D is perhaps TRBD1 (6 bases). CDR3 length: 11 amino acids. The germline V gene has CDR1 SGHRS and CDR2 YFSETQ. The V end was cut by 4 bases, the J end by 14 bases, with 13 bases between. CDR3 loop: CASSGQSVKFF. CDR3 DNA: TGCGCCAGCAGCGGACAGTCCGTGAAGTTCTTC.

The chain links TRBV6-1 to TRBJ2-1; the match to TRBD2 covers 7 bases. Trimming at V came to 6 bases and at J to 1 base, leaving 6 bases not matched to a gene. Looked up from germline, CDR1 is MNHNS and CDR2 is SASEGT. This CDR3 region has 15 residues. For the CDR3, the DNA is TGTGCCAGCAGACCCAGCGGGGCATCCTACAATGAGCAGTTCTTC. Translating it yields CASRPSGASYNEQFF.

This clone was observed a single time. The rearrangement uses TRBV20-1 and TRBJ2-7; D ambiguous. Trimming cost V 6 bases and J 3 bases, with 9 bases left between them. Germline V lookup: CDR1 DFQATT, CDR2 SNEGSKA (reference sequence). The CDR3 covers 11 residues. The DNA of the CDR3 is TGCAGTGCCCACGACGACTACGAGCAGTACTTC. Protein product: CSAHDDYEQYF.

CDR3 in amino acids: CASSFGGANQPQHF. The CDR3 DNA follows: TGTGCCAGCAGCTTCGGTGGGGCCAATCAGCCCCAGCATTTT. This chain links TRBV7-8 with TRBJ1-5, with TRBD1 as a possible D gene (5 bases). In germline, CDR1 is SGHVS, CDR2 FQNEAQ. The CDR3 sequence is 14 residues long. Trimming removed 3 bases from V and 3 bases from J, with 9 bases in between. Drawing the rest from reference TRBV7-8 and TRBJ1-5, the complete variable domain is GAGVSQSPRYKVAKRGQDVALRCDPISGHVSLFWYQQALGQGPEFLTYFQNEAQLDKSGLPSDRFFAERPEGSVSTLKIQRTQQEDSAVYLCASSFGGANQPQHFGDGTRLSIL.

The count of this clone is one. V is TRBV15 and J is TRBJ1-2, with TRBD1 identical over 7 bases. The junction had 9 bases not matched to a gene; V was cut back by 4 bases and J by 4 bases. Germline CDR1 and CDR2: LNHNV and YYDKDF (reference sequence). The CDR3 is 15 amino acids. Written as DNA, the CDR3 is TGTGCCACCAGCATAAACCGGGACAGAAGCTATGGCTACACCTTC. Translated, it gives CATSINRDRSYGYTF.

This chain connects TRBV6-5 to TRBJ1-1; D gene ambiguous. Germline CDR1 reads MNHEY; CDR2 reads SVGAGI. Trimming cost V 2 bases and J 7 bases, with 11 bases left between them. The length of the CDR3 is 13 residues. In nucleotides, the CDR3 is TGTGCCAGCAGTTACAATAGCGAAGTTGAAGCTTTCTTT. Its protein product is CASSYNSEVEAFF.

V is TRBV4-2 and J is TRBJ2-5; D not certain. The better agreement between TRBJ2-7 and the DNA end casts doubt on the J call. The CDR3 is made up of 15 amino acids. In germline, CDR1 is LGHNA, CDR2 YNFKEQ. The CDR3 DNA follows: TGTGCCAGCAGCCAAGATCTAAACGGGTTTCCCGAGCAGTACTTC. Amino acid sequence: CASSQDLNGFPEQYF.

V usage is TRBV7-9 and J usage is TRBJ1-1, with TRBD1 matching over 7 bases. Germline lookup yields CDR1 SEHNR and CDR2 FQNEAQ (reference sequence). The V gene end was trimmed by 5 bases and the J gene end by 7 bases; junction bases not matched to a gene: 13. This CDR3 region has 15 residues. In DNA form, the CDR3 reads TGTGCCAGCAGCGGACCCGACAGGGCGGCCGATGAAGCTTTCTTT. Translation gives CASSGPDRAADEAFF.

This sequence joins TRBV6-6 and TRBJ2-7; 10 bases align to TRBD2. This CDR3 region has 15 residues. Germline V gene data show CDR1 as MNHNY and CDR2 as SVGAGI (reference sequence). V lost 3 bases and J lost 5; bases outside the gene matches: 7. This CDR3 reads CASSYTGTSVNEQYF. The CDR3 coding sequence is TGTGCCAGCAGTTATACCGGGACTAGCGTGAACGAGCAGTACTTC.

The chain has TRBV28 and TRBJ1-5; possible D gene TRBD1, 5 bases. Germline-derived CDR1 and CDR2 are MDHEN and SYDVKM. V lost 8 bases, J lost 7 bases, and 12 bases lay in between. CDR3 size: 12 residues. In nucleotides, the CDR3 is TGTGCCAGCGGGGGTTTCGAGCAGCCCCAGCATTTT. Translated, it gives CASGGFEQPQHF.

V is TRBV28 and J is TRBJ2-6; 8 positions agree with TRBD1. Germline V gives CDR1 MDHEN, CDR2 SYDVKM. V lost 5 bases and J lost 0; bases outside the gene matches: 6. There are 17 residues in the CDR3. In DNA, the CDR3 is TGTGCCAGCAGTCTGACAGGGGATAGCTCTGGGGCCAACGTCCTGACTTTC. Its translation: CASSLTGDSSGANVLTF.

CDR3 nucleotide sequence: TGTGCCAGCAGTTACTCCGACAGGGCCACTGAAGCTTTCTTT. Its translation: CASSYSDRATEAFF. V is TRBV6-5 and J is TRBJ1-1; 7 positions match TRBD1. CDR1 is MNHEY, CDR2 SVGAGI, per germline. CDR3 size: 14 residues. After removal of 0 bases from V and 4 bases from J, the junction contained 2 bases not matched to a gene.

The CDR3 DNA reads as TGCGCCAGCAGCCCCCCCAAGGGGGAACGCCCCTACGAGCAGTACTTC. Protein: CASSPPKGERPYEQYF. The gene calls are TRBV4-1 and TRBJ2-7, with a weak D call TRBD1 (6 bases). V shed 4 bases and J shed 2 bases, with 18 bases lying between them. The germline V gene has CDR1 MGHRA and CDR2 YSYEKL. This CDR3 is built from 16 residues.

The chain employs TRBV6-5 and TRBJ1-1; D gene uncertain. Germline CDR1 reads MNHEY; CDR2 reads SVGAGI. This CDR3 spans 14 amino acids. Between the trimmed V and J ends, which lost 2 bases and 2 bases, there was a span of 9 bases. The CDR3 here is CASSYGEVNTEAFF. The CDR3 DNA reads as TGTGCCAGCAGTTACGGTGAAGTAAACACTGAAGCTTTCTTT.

The J gene is TRBJ1-2, the V gene TRBV4-1; no definite D call. There are 14 residues in the CDR3. Germline values: CDR1 MGHRA, CDR2 YSYEKL. The V end lost 6 bases, the J end lost 4 bases, and 15 bases lay between the germline ends. CDR3 sequence: CASSSTVLGYGYTF. CDR3 sequence (DNA): TGCGCCAGCAGTTCCACCGTACTGGGCTATGGCTACACCTTC.

The V gene is TRBV4-1, the J gene TRBJ1-5; 7 bases fit TRBD1. CDR1 is MGHRA, CDR2 YSYEKL, per germline. The CDR3 spans 15 residues. The J segment lost 4 bases and the V segment lost 5 bases, leaving 8 bases of the junction unmatched. CDR3 sequence (DNA): TGCGCCAGCAGCAAAAGACAGGGCTTTAATCAGCCCCAGCATTTT. Translation: CASSKRQGFNQPQHF.

In this sample, this clone turned up once. This CDR3 is missing its conserved last phenylalanine or tryptophan, likely due to a read error. Because the CDR3's place on the DNA is in doubt, the DNA is left out and the CDR3 is given as listed by TCRdb. The gene calls are TRBV29-1 and TRBJ2-3; no DNA check was done on the table's D call, TRBD2. Germline lookup yields CDR1 SQVTM and CDR2 ANQGSEA. The CDR3 numbers 8 amino acids, ends counted. The CDR3 reads CSVEAPGG.

A note on this clone: The same CDR3 also results from other DNA sequences found in this sample. This sequence joins TRBV5-6 and TRBJ2-7; 9 nucleotides match TRBD2. Unmatched junction bases numbered 5, after V lost 4 bases and J lost 3 bases. Germline V lookup: CDR1 SGHDT, CDR2 YYEEEE. The CDR3 length is 14 residues. CDR3 in DNA: TGTGCCAGCAGCACCGGACTAGCGATCTACGAGCAGTACTTC. Translating it yields CASSTGLAIYEQYF.

The genes are TRBV6-6 and TRBJ1-1; no firm D call. Germline V lookup: CDR1 MNHNY, CDR2 SVGAGI (reference sequence). The V and J ends lost 5 bases and 1 base respectively, with 14 bases between them. The CDR3 is made up of 15 amino acids. CDR3: CASSQGSTGNTEAFF. CDR3 DNA: TGTGCCAGCAGTCAAGGGTCCACCGGGAACACTGAAGCTTTCTTT.

This clone has only a few counts. This chain uses TRBV7-9 with TRBJ2-7; D unresolved. Trimming shortened V by 5 bases and J by 5 bases, and 16 bases separated the two germline ends. The CDR3 contains 14 residues. Germline CDR1 and CDR2: SEHNR and FQNEAQ (reference sequence). This chain's CDR3 is CASSLDPLGNEQYF. For the CDR3, the DNA is TGTGCCAGCAGCCTGGACCCTCTAGGCAACGAGCAGTACTTC.

The chain combines TRBV5-1 with TRBJ2-7; D unresolved. Germline assignment: CDR1 SGHRS and CDR2 YFSETQ. The V and J ends lost 4 bases and 1 base respectively, with 15 bases between them. The CDR3 is 15 amino acids. The CDR3 bases are TGCGCCAGCAGCACCTCCTTTAGGAATTCCTACGAGCAGTACTTC. Protein sequence: CASSTSFRNSYEQYF.

The CDR3 loop is CASSMRDSYNEQFF. The CDR3 DNA reads TGTGCCAGTAGTATGCGGGACTCCTACAATGAGCAGTTCTTC. The J gene is TRBJ2-1, the V gene TRBV19; possibly TRBD2 for D (6 bases). The CDR3 runs to 14 residues. V lost 3 bases and J 0 bases, leaving 6 bases between the germline ends. The germline V gene encodes CDR1 LNHDA and CDR2 SQIVND (reference sequence).

The chain employs TRBV28 and TRBJ2-7; TRBD2 agrees at 9 bases. There are 14 residues in the CDR3. Germline trimming cut 6 bases from V and 6 bases from J; bases unmatched to any gene: 9. Germline V gives CDR1 MDHEN, CDR2 SYDVKM. CDR3 DNA sequence: TGTGCCAGCAGCCGCCGACTAGCGGATTTCGAGCAGTACTTC. Translated, it gives CASSRRLADFEQYF.

This clone was detected only a few times. The chain combines TRBV6-5 with TRBJ1-2; 7 nucleotides match TRBD1. CDR3 length: 15 residues. Per the germline V gene, CDR1 is MNHEY and CDR2 is SVGAGI. Unmatched junction bases numbered 7, after V lost 2 bases and J lost 4 bases. The CDR3 here is CASSYRRGRSYGYTF. CDR3 coding DNA: TGTGCCAGCAGTTACCGGAGGGGGCGAAGCTATGGCTACACCTTC.

This chain uses TRBV7-9 with TRBJ2-7, with 7 bases fitting TRBD2. Germline values: CDR1 SEHNR, CDR2 FQNEAQ (reference sequence). The junction had 5 bases not matched to a gene; V was cut back by 1 base and J by 2 bases. The CDR3 has 15 residues. CDR3 region: CASSLGAGTTYEQYF. The CDR3 DNA sequence: TGTGCCAGCAGCTTAGGAGCAGGGACTACCTACGAGCAGTACTTC.